The 32 T cell receptor beta chains in this list originate from one sample, sequenced in a study of blood T cell repertoires in COVID-19. Sequenced by immunoSEQ multiplex PCR; TCRdb stores in-frame clones only, minus some. The profile covers hundreds of thousands of clones, with about 86% appearing a single time and 7% to 7.5% taken by the ten largest. The material sequenced was peripheral blood. These TCRs come from a woman aged 60-75 years with COVID-19, enrolled during active disease.

The CDR3 DNA follows: TGTGCCAGCAGCCCCGGGGGGTCCAAAAACATTCAGTACTTC. Protein: CASSPGGSKNIQYF. V and J are TRBV7-2 and TRBJ2-4; 7 bases map to TRBD2. The CDR3 sequence is 14 residues long. Germline loops: CDR1 SGHTA, CDR2 FQGNSA. Trimming at V came to 5 bases and at J to 2 bases, leaving 3 bases not matched to a gene. The full variable domain, completed using reference TRBV7-2 and TRBJ2-4, is GAGVSQSPSNKVTEKGKDVELRCDPISGHTALYWYRQSLGQGLEFLIYFQGNSAPDKSGLPSDRFSAERTGGSVSTLTIQRTQQEDSAVYLCASSPGGSKNIQYFGAGTRLSVL.

Points on this clone: Other DNA sequences within the sample encode an identical CDR3. The chain joins TRBV5-1 to TRBJ1-1; a weak D match, TRBD1 (5 bases). The CDR3 spans 13 residues. CDR1 is SGHRS and CDR2 is YFSETQ in the germline V gene. The V gene lost 4 bases and the J gene lost 0 bases, with 7 bases spanning the gap. The DNA for the CDR3 is TGCGCCAGCAGCCTGGACATGAACACTGAAGCTTTCTTT. Protein: CASSLDMNTEAFF. Full variable domain (missing parts from reference TRBV5-1 and TRBJ1-1): KAGVTQTPRYLIKTRGQQVTLSCSPISGHRSVSWYQQTPGQGLQFLFEYFSETQRNKGNFPGRFSGRQFSNSRSEMNVSTLELGDSALYLCASSLDMNTEAFFGQGTRLTVV.

V usage is TRBV11-3 and J usage is TRBJ1-3; 7 nucleotides match TRBD1. The CDR3 covers 13 residues. The trim removed 8 bases at V and 2 bases at J, leaving 3 bases unmatched. The germline gives CDR1 SGHNT, CDR2 YENEEA. The CDR3 DNA is TGTGCCAGCTCCCAGGGGGCTGGAAACACCATATATTTT. Its protein product is CASSQGAGNTIYF.

This clone is a singleton in its sample. The chain carries TRBV5-8 and TRBJ2-5; 12 bases align to TRBD2. CDR3 length: 17 residues. Germline assignment: CDR1 SGHTS and CDR2 YDEGEE. V trimming: 0 bases; J trimming: 4 bases; junction bases outside the gene matches: 7. CDR3 coding DNA: TGTGCCAGCAGCTTGGTTCTAGCGGGGGGGCGAGGAGAGACCCAGTACTTC. Residues: CASSLVLAGGRGETQYF. Together with reference TRBV5-8 and TRBJ2-5, the CDR3 gives the full variable domain: EAGVTQSPTHLIKTRGQQATLRCSPISGHTSVYWYQQALGLGLQFLLWYDEGEERNRGNFPPRFSGRQFPNYSSELNVNALELEDSALYLCASSLVLAGGRGETQYFGPGTRLLVL.

The J gene is TRBJ2-7, the V gene TRBV11-2, with D perhaps matching TRBD2 (6 bases). This CDR3 is built from 15 residues. Germline V gives CDR1 SGHAT, CDR2 FQNNGV. V was trimmed by 3 bases and J by 4 bases, leaving 16 bases between them. The CDR3: CASSFLLAPQYEQYF. CDR3 nucleotide sequence: TGTGCCAGCAGCTTCCTTCTAGCGCCGCAGTACGAGCAGTACTTC.

This chain uses TRBV6-6 with TRBJ2-2, with D uncertain. CDR1 and CDR2 from the germline V gene are MNHNY and SVGAGI (reference sequence). The ends were cut back, 4 bases at V and 4 bases at J, with 10 bases in the middle. The CDR3 length is 14 residues. In DNA form, the CDR3 reads TGTGCCAGCAGTTCTCTCGAGCCCACCGGGGAGCTGTTTTTT. This gives the protein CASSSLEPTGELFF.

The chain couples TRBV7-6 to TRBJ2-7, with D tentatively TRBD1 (5 bases). The CDR3 is 14 residues long. Trimming took off 6 bases at V and 1 base at J, with 13 bases between the two ends. CDR1 and CDR2 from the germline V gene are SGHVS and FNYEAQ. The CDR3 sequence: CASSYTQGSYEQYF. The CDR3 nucleotides read TGTGCCAGCAGTTATACCCAGGGTTCCTACGAGCAGTACTTC.

V and J are TRBV12-5 and TRBJ2-7; TRBD1 aligns across 9 bases. The germline V gene has CDR1 LGHNT and CDR2 FRNRAP. This CDR3 comprises 15 residues. The J segment lost 7 bases and the V segment lost 3 bases, leaving 10 bases of the junction unmatched. The DNA for the CDR3 is TGTGCTAGTGGTTTCAACACACAGGGGGCGGGAGAGCAGTACTTC. Its translation is CASGFNTQGAGEQYF.

This chain connects TRBV11-2 to TRBJ1-2; D is ambiguous. The V end was cut by 2 bases, the J end by 4 bases, with 8 bases between. This CDR3 has 13 residues. The germline V gene encodes CDR1 SGHAT and CDR2 FQNNGV. The CDR3 protein is CASSLTELYGYTF. As DNA, the CDR3 is TGTGCCAGCAGCTTAACAGAACTCTATGGCTACACCTTC.

This chain connects TRBV11-2 to TRBJ1-2; TRBD1 agrees at 8 bases. CDR1 SGHAT and CDR2 FQNNGV come from the germline V gene. There are 14 residues in the CDR3. V trimming: 5 bases; J trimming: 8 bases; junction bases outside the gene matches: 10. This CDR3 is CASSPKTGVGGYTF. The CDR3 DNA reads as TGTGCCAGCAGCCCGAAGACAGGGGTTGGCGGCTACACCTTC.

The chain has TRBV6-6 and TRBJ1-3; D perhaps matches TRBD1 (6 bases). Germline CDR1 MNHNY, CDR2 SVGAGI (reference sequence). The CDR3 totals 15 residues. V lost 7 bases and J 4 bases, leaving 17 bases between the germline ends. CDR3: CASIRVGGSGNTIYF. DNA for the CDR3: TGTGCCAGCATCAGAGTAGGGGGTTCAGGAAACACCATATATTTT.

The chain recombines TRBV5-4 with TRBJ2-7, with D possibly being TRBD2 (6 bases). Germline values: CDR1 SGHNT, CDR2 YYREEE (reference sequence). V lost 0 bases to trimming and J lost 5 bases, with 15 bases between them. The CDR3 is made up of 15 amino acids. The CDR3 coding sequence is TGTGCCAGCAGCTTGGAGCCGGGGGTGGGCCACGAGCAGTACTTC. Its translation is CASSLEPGVGHEQYF.

The chain couples TRBV6-5 to TRBJ1-1; TRBD1 matches at 7 bases. The germline gives CDR1 MNHEY, CDR2 SVGAGI. The V and J ends lost 0 bases and 1 base, in that order; junction bases with no gene match: 2. CDR3 length: 15 residues. CDR3 protein: CASSYSQGENTEAFF. The CDR3 bases are TGTGCCAGCAGTTACTCTCAGGGGGAGAACACTGAAGCTTTCTTT.

This clone was found once. The chain links TRBV2 to TRBJ1-6, with D perhaps TRBD1 (6 bases). Germline V gene lookup returns CDR1 SNHLY and CDR2 FYNNEI. The CDR3 contains 13 residues. Trimming removed 7 bases from V and 5 bases from J, with 9 bases in between. The CDR3 DNA reads as TGTGCCAGCAACAGGGACAATAATTCACCCCTCCACTTT. This codes for CASNRDNNSPLHF.

The chain links TRBV9 to TRBJ2-7; 8 bases map to TRBD2. This CDR3 spans 16 amino acids. The germline V gene encodes CDR1 SGDLS and CDR2 YYNGEE. Trimming removed 2 bases from V and 3 bases from J; junction bases left unmatched: 10. As DNA, the CDR3 is TGTGCCAGCAGCGTTCAGCACAGAGCGGGGGTCTACGAGCAGTACTTC. Protein: CASSVQHRAGVYEQYF.

The chain recombines TRBV7-2 with TRBJ2-5; 11 bases fit TRBD1. This CDR3 region has 14 residues. V lost 5 bases and J lost 9; bases outside the gene matches: 8. Germline assignment: CDR1 SGHTA and CDR2 FQGNSA. CDR3 sequence: CASSAGQGGAAQYF. CDR3 in DNA: TGTGCCAGCAGCGCGGGACAGGGGGGCGCGGCCCAGTACTTC.

This chain links TRBV7-9 with TRBJ1-3; 7 bases fit TRBD1. The germline V gene has CDR1 SEHNR and CDR2 FQNEAQ (reference sequence). This CDR3 has 14 amino acids. Trimming at V came to 2 bases and at J to 6 bases, leaving 4 bases not matched to a gene. CDR3 in amino acids: CASSLYQGENTIYF. The CDR3 coding sequence is TGTGCCAGCAGCTTATATCAGGGGGAAAACACCATATATTTT.

This chain uses TRBV19 with TRBJ1-6; TRBD1 matches 8 bases. V dropped 7 bases and J dropped 4; count of bases not matched to a gene: 12. Germline CDR1 LNHDA, CDR2 SQIVND (reference sequence). The CDR3 length is 17 residues. CDR3: CASTDLFGTGYNSPLHF. CDR3 nucleotide sequence: TGTGCCAGTACCGACTTGTTCGGGACAGGATATAATTCACCCCTCCACTTT.

The chain employs TRBV18 and TRBJ1-1, with D perhaps TRBD1 (5 bases). Trimming pared 3 bases from V and 7 bases from J, leaving 18 bases between. CDR1 and CDR2 (germline): KGHSH, LQKENI. The CDR3 spans 15 residues. This CDR3 reads CASSPRTGGGNEAFF. The CDR3 DNA reads TGTGCCAGCTCACCGAGAACAGGTGGGGGGAATGAAGCTTTCTTT.

V gene TRBV30 combines with J gene TRBJ1-1; D is unclear. The CDR3 has 11 residues. CDR1 is GTSNPN and CDR2 is SVGIG in the germline V gene (reference sequence). The V and J ends lost 0 bases and 11 bases respectively, with 10 bases between them. As DNA, the CDR3 is TGTGCCTGGAGTGTACAGATTAGGGCTTTCTTT. It translates to CAWSVQIRAFF.

V usage is TRBV30 and J usage is TRBJ2-5; 8 nucleotides line up with TRBD1. Germline loops: CDR1 GTSNPN, CDR2 SVGIG (reference sequence). There are 13 residues in the CDR3. After removal of 5 bases from V and 5 bases from J, the junction contained 7 bases not matched to a gene. CDR3 DNA sequence: TGTGCCTGGGCCAGGGGGCCTGGGGAGACCCAGTACTTC. This sequence encodes CAWARGPGETQYF.

The chain is built from TRBV7-3 and TRBJ1-2; 8 bases match TRBD1. V dropped 3 bases and J dropped 4; count of bases not matched to a gene: 1. Looked up from germline, CDR1 is SGHTA and CDR2 is FQGTGA. The CDR3 runs to 13 residues. The DNA of the CDR3 is TGTGCCAGCAGCTTTCAGGGGGCCTATGGCTACACCTTC. It encodes CASSFQGAYGYTF.

The gene calls are TRBV5-1 and TRBJ2-5; 8 bases are shared with TRBD2. The CDR3 sequence is 15 residues long. Germline CDR1 reads SGHRS; CDR2 reads YFSETQ. Trimming took 0 bases from V and 2 from J; bases not matched to a gene: 3. The CDR3 reads CASSLGPSGQETQYF. CDR3 nucleotide sequence: TGCGCCAGCAGCTTGGGCCCTAGCGGGCAAGAGACCCAGTACTTC.

This chain joins TRBV5-4 and TRBJ2-5, with TRBD2 identical over 7 bases. This CDR3 spans 16 amino acids. The V segment lost 2 bases and the J segment 3 bases; nucleotides outside the gene matches: 10. CDR1 and CDR2 (germline): SGHNT, YYREEE (reference sequence). The CDR3 region is CASSFPGEGREETQYF. As DNA, the CDR3 is TGTGCCAGCAGCTTCCCGGGGGAGGGTAGGGAAGAGACCCAGTACTTC.

This chain connects TRBV7-2 to TRBJ1-2; the D is unclear. The V and J ends lost 1 base and 12 bases respectively, with 18 bases between them. The CDR3 length is 14 residues. Germline-derived CDR1 and CDR2 are SGHTA and FQGNSA. The CDR3 loop is CASSLVVGPTLDTF. The CDR3 nucleotides read TGTGCCAGCAGCTTAGTCGTAGGCCCGACACTCGACACCTTC.

This rearrangement joins TRBV7-2 to TRBJ1-5; D gene unclear. The CDR3 length is 16 residues. Germline CDR1 and CDR2: SGHTA and FQGNSA. Trimming took 4 bases from V and 6 from J, leaving 19 bases between them. CDR3 amino acids: CASSSPPGGRAQPQHF. The CDR3 DNA reads TGTGCCAGCAGCTCCCCCCCAGGAGGGAGGGCTCAGCCCCAGCATTTT.

The chain uses TRBV5-1 and TRBJ2-3, with 12 bases fitting TRBD2. Germline V gene data show CDR1 as SGHRS and CDR2 as YFSETQ. V was clipped by 3 bases and J by 7 bases; unmatched bases: 6. The CDR3 contains 15 residues. In nucleotides, the CDR3 is TGCGCCAGCAGCTCAACTAGCGGGGGGTTAAATACGCAGTATTTT. Its translation is CASSSTSGGLNTQYF. The entire variable domain, with the rest obtained from reference TRBV5-1 and TRBJ2-3, is as follows: KAGVTQTPRYLIKTRGQQVTLSCSPISGHRSVSWYQQTPGQGLQFLFEYFSETQRNKGNFPGRFSGRQFSNSRSEMNVSTLELGDSALYLCASSSTSGGLNTQYFGPGTRLTVL.

V and J are TRBV4-2 and TRBJ2-7, with TRBD1 matching over 12 bases. Germline loops: CDR1 LGHNA, CDR2 YNFKEQ. With 4 bases clipped from V and 6 bases from J, the junction kept 7 bases outside the gene matches. The CDR3 contains 15 residues. The CDR3 DNA is TGTGCCAGCAGCCCCCGGGGACAGGGGGCGTCCGAGCAGTACTTC. This encodes CASSPRGQGASEQYF.

This sequence joins TRBV5-1 and TRBJ2-7; no reliable D call. V was cut by 0 bases and J by 1 base, with 5 bases left in between. CDR1 and CDR2 from the germline V gene are SGHRS and YFSETQ. CDR3 length: 13 amino acids. This CDR3 reads CASSLGESYEQYF. The DNA of the CDR3 is TGCGCCAGCAGCTTGGGTGAGTCCTACGAGCAGTACTTC.

DNA of the CDR3: TGCGCCAGCAGCTTGGCAGGGGTATTGAGTATGGACACTGAAGCTTTCTTT. Amino acid sequence: CASSLAGVLSMDTEAFF. V and J are TRBV5-1 and TRBJ1-1; D perhaps matches TRBD1 (6 bases). This CDR3 region has 17 residues. From germline, CDR1 is SGHRS and CDR2 YFSETQ. Trimming shortened V by 0 bases and J by 3 bases, and 18 bases separated the two germline ends.

The chain carries TRBV27 and TRBJ2-7; TRBD1 aligns across 8 bases. With 5 bases clipped from V and 5 bases from J, the junction kept 8 bases outside the gene matches. CDR3 length: 14 amino acids. The germline gives CDR1 MNHEY, CDR2 SMNVEV (reference sequence). The CDR3 here is CASSPRTGLDEQYF. CDR3 DNA: TGTGCCAGCAGTCCAAGGACAGGGTTGGACGAGCAGTACTTC.

This chain connects TRBV12-2 to TRBJ1-6. TRBV12-2 is a pseudogene locus. The CDR3 contains 18 residues. The CDR3 nucleotides read TGTGCAAGTCGCTCACGTCGCCGGGGGGGCAGGTACTGGGTACCCCTCCACTTT. Residues: CASRSRRRGGRYWVPLHF.